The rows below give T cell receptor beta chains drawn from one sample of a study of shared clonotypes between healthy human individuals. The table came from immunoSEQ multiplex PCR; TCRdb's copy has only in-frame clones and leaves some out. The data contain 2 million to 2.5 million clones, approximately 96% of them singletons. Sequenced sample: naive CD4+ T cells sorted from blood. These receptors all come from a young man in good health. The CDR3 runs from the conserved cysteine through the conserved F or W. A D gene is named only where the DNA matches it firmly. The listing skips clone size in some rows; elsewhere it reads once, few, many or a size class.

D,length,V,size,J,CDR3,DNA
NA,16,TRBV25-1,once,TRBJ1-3,CASRGPRWGRGNTIYF,TGTGCCAGCAGGGGGCCCAGGTGGGGGCGTGGAAACACCATATATTTT
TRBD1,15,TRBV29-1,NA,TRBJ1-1,CSVPIPTGTNTEAFF,TGCAGCGTACCGATCCCGACAGGGACGAACACTGAAGCTTTCTTT
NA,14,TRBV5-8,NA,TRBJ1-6,CASSGRGRGSPLHF,TGTGCCAGCAGCGGGCGGGGGCGCGGATCACCCCTCCACTTT
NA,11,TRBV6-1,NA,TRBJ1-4,CASSDVAKGVF,TGTGCCAGCAGTGATGTGGCTAAGGGGGTTTTT
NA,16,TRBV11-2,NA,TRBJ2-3,CASSLAPAGRTDTQYF,TGTGCCAGCAGCTTAGCCCCGGCGGGACGCACAGATACGCAGTATTTT
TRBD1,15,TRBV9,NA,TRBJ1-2,CASSFRDRGRYGYTF,TGTGCCAGCAGCTTCCGGGACAGGGGAAGGTATGGCTACACCTTC
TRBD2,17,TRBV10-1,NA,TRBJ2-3,CASSESLAGGPGDTQYF,TGCGCCAGCAGTGAGTCGTTGGCGGGGGGCCCCGGGGATACGCAGTATTTT
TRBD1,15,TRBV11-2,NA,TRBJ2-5,CASRKPGGQKETQYF,TGTGCCAGCAGGAAGCCAGGGGGCCAAAAAGAGACCCAGTACTTC
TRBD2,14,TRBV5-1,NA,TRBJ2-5,CASSLGTSEETQYF,TGCGCCAGCAGCCTCGGGACTAGCGAAGAGACCCAGTACTTC
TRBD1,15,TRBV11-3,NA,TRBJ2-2,CASSWGQGESGELFF,TGTGCCAGCAGCTGGGGACAGGGTGAAAGCGGGGAGCTGTTTTTT
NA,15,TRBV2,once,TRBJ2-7,CASSVDYQAVYEQYF,TGTGCCAGCAGTGTTGACTACCAGGCCGTCTACGAGCAGTACTTC
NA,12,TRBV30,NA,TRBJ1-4,CAWRYGNEKLFF,TGTGCCTGGCGGTACGGTAATGAAAAACTGTTTTTT
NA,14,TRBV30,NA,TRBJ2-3,CAWSPGFGTDTQYF,TGTGCCTGGAGTCCAGGGTTTGGCACAGATACGCAGTATTTT
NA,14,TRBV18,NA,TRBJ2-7,CASSPGRATYEQYF,TGTGCCAGCTCACCAGGCAGGGCTACCTACGAGCAGTACTTC
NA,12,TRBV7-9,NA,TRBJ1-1,CASSLGLTEAFF,TGTGCCAGCAGCCTGGGACTGACTGAAGCTTTCTTT
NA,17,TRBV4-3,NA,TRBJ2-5,CASSQDRGAGRQETQYF,TGCGCCAGCAGCCAAGATAGGGGGGCAGGGCGGCAAGAGACCCAGTACTTC
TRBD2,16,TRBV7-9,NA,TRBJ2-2,CASSLSGGRALGELFF,TGTGCCAGCAGCTTATCAGGCGGGAGGGCCCTCGGGGAGCTGTTTTTT
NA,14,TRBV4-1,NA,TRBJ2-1,CATKESLDFNEQFF,TGCGCCACGAAGGAGTCCCTGGATTTCAATGAGCAGTTCTTC
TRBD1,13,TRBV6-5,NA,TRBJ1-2,CASSKGQIYGYTF,TGTGCCAGCAGTAAGGGACAGATCTATGGCTACACCTTC
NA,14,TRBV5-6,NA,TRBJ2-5,CASSSDLGRETQYF,TGTGCCAGCAGCTCTGATCTGGGGAGAGAGACCCAGTACTTC
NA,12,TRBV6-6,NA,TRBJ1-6,CASNPVNSPLHF,TGTGCCAGCAACCCAGTCAATTCACCCCTCCACTTT
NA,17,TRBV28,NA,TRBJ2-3,CASSPPAEQVGTDTQYF,TGTGCCAGCAGCCCTCCGGCGGAGCAGGTGGGCACAGATACGCAGTATTTT
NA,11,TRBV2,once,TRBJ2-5,CASTREETQYF,TGTGCCAGCACACGGGAAGAGACCCAGTACTTC
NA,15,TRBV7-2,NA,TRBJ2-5,CASSFAPGSRETQYF,TGTGCCAGCAGTTTTGCACCGGGAAGTAGGGAGACCCAGTACTTC
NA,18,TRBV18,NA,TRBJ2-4,CASSPQSGRSIAKNIQYF,TGTGCCAGCTCACCTCAGTCTGGCAGGAGCATAGCCAAAAACATTCAGTACTTC
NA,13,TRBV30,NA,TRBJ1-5,CAWRTGSNQPQHF,TGTGCCTGGAGAACCGGTAGCAATCAGCCCCAGCATTTT
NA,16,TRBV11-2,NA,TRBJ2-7,CASSLWPGLRTYEQYF,TGTGCCAGCAGCTTATGGCCCGGTTTGAGGACCTACGAGCAGTACTTC
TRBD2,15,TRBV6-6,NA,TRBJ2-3,CASSTSGRSTDTQYF,TGTGCCAGCAGTACTAGCGGACGAAGCACAGATACGCAGTATTTT
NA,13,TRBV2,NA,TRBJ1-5,CASTIQKGQPQHF,TGTGCCAGCACCATCCAAAAGGGCCAGCCCCAGCATTTT
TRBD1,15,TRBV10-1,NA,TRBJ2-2,CASSTGTGDTGELFF,TGCGCCAGCAGCACCGGGACAGGGGACACCGGGGAGCTGTTTTTT
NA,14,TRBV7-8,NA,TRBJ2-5,CASSPTGNQETQYF,TGTGCCAGCAGCCCCACCGGCAACCAAGAGACCCAGTACTTC
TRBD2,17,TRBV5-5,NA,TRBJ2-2,CASSLGLAATYTGELFF,TGTGCCAGCAGCCTAGGACTAGCGGCAACTTACACCGGGGAGCTGTTTTTT
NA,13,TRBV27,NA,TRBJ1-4,CASSRDRREKLFF,TGTGCCAGCAGCCGGGACCGGCGGGAAAAACTGTTTTTT
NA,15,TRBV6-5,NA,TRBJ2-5,CASTPGLASVETQYF,TGTGCCAGCACCCCGGGACTCGCTTCCGTGGAGACCCAGTACTTC
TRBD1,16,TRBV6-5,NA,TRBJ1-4,CASSSPHGTGNEKLFF,TGTGCCAGCAGTTCGCCACATGGGACAGGGAATGAAAAACTGTTTTTT
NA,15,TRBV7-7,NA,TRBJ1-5,CASSLYRTVNQPQHF,TGTGCTAGCAGCTTATACAGGACTGTCAATCAGCCCCAGCATTTT
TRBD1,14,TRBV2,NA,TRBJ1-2,CASSEQGAKYGYTF,TGTGCCAGCAGTGAACAGGGGGCGAAATATGGCTACACCTTC
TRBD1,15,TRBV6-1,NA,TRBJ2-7,CASSASGTGGYEQYF,TGTGCCAGCAGTGCAAGCGGGACAGGGGGCTACGAGCAGTACTTC
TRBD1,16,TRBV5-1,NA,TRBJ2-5,CASRIQGTGLYETQYF,TGCGCCAGCAGAATTCAAGGGACAGGGTTGTACGAGACCCAGTACTTC
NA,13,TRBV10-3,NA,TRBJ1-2,CAVSTGRNYGYTF,TGTGCCGTCTCGACAGGTCGTAACTATGGCTACACCTTC
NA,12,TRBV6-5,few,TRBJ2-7,CASSKQGYEQYF,TGTGCCAGCAGTAAGCAGGGCTACGAGCAGTACTTC
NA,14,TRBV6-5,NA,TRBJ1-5,CASSPEGNNQPQHF,TGTGCCAGCAGTCCGGAGGGTAACAATCAGCCCCAGCATTTT
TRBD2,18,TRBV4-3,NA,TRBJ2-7,CASSQGKGLAGGLGEQYF,TGCGCCAGCAGCCAAGGGAAGGGCCTAGCGGGAGGTCTGGGCGAGCAGTACTTC
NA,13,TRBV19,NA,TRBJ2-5,CASGGGFEETQYF,TGTGCCAGTGGAGGGGGTTTTGAAGAGACCCAGTACTTC
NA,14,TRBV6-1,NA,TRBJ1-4,CASIQGPTNEKLFF,TGTGCCAGCATACAGGGCCCGACTAATGAAAAACTGTTTTTT
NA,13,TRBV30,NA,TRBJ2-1,CAWSANLPGEQFF,TGTGCCTGGAGTGCCAACCTCCCGGGTGAGCAGTTCTTC
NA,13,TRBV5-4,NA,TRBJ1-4,CASRGGPNEKLFF,TGTGCCAGCAGAGGGGGACCTAATGAAAAACTGTTTTTT
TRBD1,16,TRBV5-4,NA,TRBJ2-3,CASSLGSAGGTDTQYF,TGTGCCAGCAGCTTGGGGTCCGCAGGGGGTACAGATACGCAGTATTTT
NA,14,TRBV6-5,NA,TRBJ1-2,CASSYSQISQEGTF,TGTGCCAGCAGTTACTCGCAGATCAGTCAGGAGGGGACCTTC
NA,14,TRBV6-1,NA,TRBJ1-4,CASSVIRVGEKLFF,TGTGCCAGCAGTGTTATAAGGGTCGGGGAAAAACTGTTTTTT
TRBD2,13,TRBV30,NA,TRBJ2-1,CAWRGLAGDRTIF,TGTGCCTGGAGGGGACTAGCGGGGGATAGAACGATCTTC
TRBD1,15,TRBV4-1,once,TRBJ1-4,CASSPGQGANEKLFF,TGCGCCAGCAGCCCCGGACAGGGGGCCAATGAAAAACTGTTTTTT